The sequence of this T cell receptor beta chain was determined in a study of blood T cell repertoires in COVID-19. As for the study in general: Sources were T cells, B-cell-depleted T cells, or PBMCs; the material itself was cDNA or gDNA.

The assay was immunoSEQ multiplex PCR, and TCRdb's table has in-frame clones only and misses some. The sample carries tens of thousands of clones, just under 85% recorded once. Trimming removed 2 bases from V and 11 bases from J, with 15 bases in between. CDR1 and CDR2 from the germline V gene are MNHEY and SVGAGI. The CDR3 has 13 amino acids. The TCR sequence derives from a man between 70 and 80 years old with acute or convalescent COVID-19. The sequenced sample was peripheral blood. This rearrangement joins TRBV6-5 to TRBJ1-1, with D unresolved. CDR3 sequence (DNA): TGTGCCAGCAGTTACGAGGACCCGGGAAAGGCTTTCTTT. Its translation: CASSYEDPGKAFF.